The TCR beta chain described here comes from a study of blood T cell repertoires in COVID-19. Study at large: The analysed material was cDNA or gDNA that came from T cells, B-cell-depleted T cells, or PBMCs.

Sequencing was performed with immunoSEQ multiplex PCR; in TCRdb, only in-frame clones are kept and a portion is missing. The sample shows 150,000 to 200,000 clones, about 80% of them seen only once. The source is a woman aged 45-60 years with active or convalescent COVID-19. The sequenced sample was peripheral blood.

DNA of the CDR3: TGTGCCATCAGTGAGTCTGGGACAGGGTTGGTGGAAAAACTGTTTTTT. It yields the protein CAISESGTGLVEKLFF. The chain links TRBV10-3 to TRBJ1-4; 9 nucleotides agree with TRBD1. V dropped 0 bases and J dropped 8; count of bases not matched to a gene: 7. This CDR3 is built from 16 residues. Germline values: CDR1 ENHRY, CDR2 SYGVKD.